Following are 20 T cell receptor beta chains from one sample sequenced in a study of blood T cell repertoires in COVID-19. Clones were read by immunoSEQ multiplex PCR, and TCRdb kept only the in-frame ones, dropping some. The sample lists approximately 150,000 clones, around 80% seen once, with under 7% in the top ten. The material sequenced was PBMCs or T cells enriched from blood (not recorded which). These receptors all come from a man aged 35 to 55 who had recovered from COVID-19.

The CDR3 nucleotides read TGTGCCAGCAGCCCTTCGTGGGGGGCCGGGGAGCTGTTTTTT. Its translation is CASSPSWGAGELFF. The rearrangement uses TRBV14 and TRBJ2-2; the D gene is possibly TRBD2 (6 bases). Trimming stripped 4 bases from V and 6 bases from J, with 12 bases between. Germline CDR1 and CDR2: SGHDN and FVKESK. This CDR3 is 14 amino acids long.

In regard to this clone: Sequence at one end of the junction differs from germline and may be a read error. The chain has TRBV2 and TRBJ2-3, with TRBD1 matching over 9 bases. CDR1 and CDR2 (germline): SNHLY, FYNNEI. There are 13 residues in the CDR3. The DNA for the CDR3 is TGTGCCAGCAGTGAAGTCCCGAGACAGGGGGAGCATTTT. It is translated as CASSEVPRQGEHF.

Of note for this clone: The same CDR3 also results from other DNA sequences found in this sample. The chain joins TRBV5-1 to TRBJ2-6, with TRBD1 identical over 7 bases. Germline loops: CDR1 SGHRS, CDR2 YFSETQ. CDR3 length equals 20 residues. Trimming removed 0 bases from V and 0 bases from J; junction bases left unmatched: 12. The CDR3 DNA is TGCGCCAGCAGCTTGGCCGCTCCGGGACAGACCTTCTCTGGGGCCAACGTCCTGACTTTC. As protein: CASSLAAPGQTFSGANVLTF.

The gene calls are TRBV2 and TRBJ1-5; 7 bases match TRBD1. J was trimmed by 0 bases and V by 5 bases; bases with no gene match: 4. The CDR3 has 15 amino acids. Germline V gene data show CDR1 as SNHLY and CDR2 as FYNNEI. The CDR3 DNA sequence: TGTGCCAGCAGTCGGGACAGCGATAGCAATCAGCCCCAGCATTTT. It yields the protein CASSRDSDSNQPQHF. The whole variable domain, remainder taken from reference TRBV2 and TRBJ1-5, is EPEVTQTPSHQVTQMGQEVILRCVPISNHLYFYWYRQILGQKVEFLVSFYNNEISEKSEIFDDQFSVERPDGSNFTLKIRSTKLEDSAMYFCASSRDSDSNQPQHFGDGTRLSIL.

V is TRBV12-5 and J is TRBJ1-1, with a possible D match to TRBD1 (6 bases). Germline loops: CDR1 LGHNT, CDR2 FRNRAP. This CDR3 contains 16 residues. Trimming cost V 0 bases and J 2 bases, with 13 bases left between them. The CDR3 reads CASGLVLGGGNTEAFF. CDR3 in DNA: TGTGCTAGTGGTTTGGTACTAGGGGGGGGCAACACTGAAGCTTTCTTT.

The chain combines TRBV11-2 with TRBJ2-2; 8 positions match TRBD1. The V gene end was trimmed by 5 bases and the J gene end by 5 bases; junction bases not matched to a gene: 7. CDR3 size: 15 residues. Germline CDR1 reads SGHAT; CDR2 reads FQNNGV. The CDR3 protein is CASSPGQGATGELFF. In nucleotides, the CDR3 is TGTGCCAGCAGCCCAGGGCAGGGGGCTACCGGGGAGCTGTTTTTT.

A note on this clone: One junction end does not reproduce the germline sequence, and a read error may be involved. This chain links TRBV19 with TRBJ1-6; 7 positions agree with TRBD1. This CDR3 is built from 13 residues. Germline CDR1 and CDR2: LNHDA and SQIVND (reference sequence). CDR3 nucleotide sequence: TGTGCCAGTAGTCCGACAGGGATAAGATCCCGTTTCTTT. It codes for CASSPTGIRSRFF. The complete variable domain, with remaining parts taken from reference TRBV19 and TRBJ1-6, reads DGGITQSPKYLFRKEGQNVTLSCEQNLNHDAMYWYRQDPGQGLRLIYYSQIVNDFQKGDIAEGYSVSREKKESFPLTVTSAQKNPTAFYLCASSPTGIRSRFFGNGTRLTVT.

The chain has TRBV10-3 and TRBJ2-1; tentatively, D is TRBD2 (6 bases). CDR3 length equals 15 residues. Germline V gene data show CDR1 as ENHRY and CDR2 as SYGVKD. The germline V and J ends were trimmed by 6 bases and 3 bases, with 15 bases remaining between them. CDR3 sequence: CAIRAEGDRYNEQFF. For the CDR3, the DNA is TGTGCCATCAGGGCGGAGGGTGACCGCTACAATGAGCAGTTCTTC.

This sequence joins TRBV6-4 and TRBJ2-3; 14 nucleotides line up with TRBD2. Germline V gene sequence: CDR1 MRHNA, CDR2 SNTAGT. V gave up 0 bases and J gave up 1 base; unmatched junction bases: 0. The CDR3 length is 17 residues. DNA of the CDR3: TGTGCCAGCAGTGACTCGACTAGCGGGGGGGGCACAGATACGCAGTATTTT. Translating gives CASSDSTSGGGTDTQYF.

In its sample, this clone was seen once. This chain connects TRBV25-1 to TRBJ1-4, with 7 bases identical to TRBD1. Trimming removed 8 bases from V and 8 bases from J; junction bases left unmatched: 17. Germline assignment: CDR1 MGHDK and CDR2 SYGVNS. The CDR3 spans 16 residues. Here the CDR3 reads CASQRGPQGFEEKLFF. DNA of the CDR3: TGTGCCAGCCAAAGGGGCCCACAGGGGTTCGAAGAAAAACTGTTTTTT.

The chain employs TRBV21-1 and TRBJ1-1. TRBV21-1 is deemed a pseudogene. The CDR3 contains 15 residues. CDR3 sequence (DNA): TGTGCCAGCCACCGTGGGATAGAGGAGGGCACTGAAGCTTTCTTT. Protein product: CASHRGIEEGTEAFF.

The V gene is TRBV5-4, the J gene TRBJ1-2, with D uncertain. The CDR3 extends over 18 amino acids. The ends were cut back, 3 bases at V and 8 bases at J, with 29 bases in the middle. Germline CDR1 is SGHNT and CDR2 is YYREEE (reference sequence). The CDR3 DNA is TGTGCCAGCAGCTCTGCACCGTCCGAGTCCCACCTAGATGGAGGCTACACCTTC. This codes for CASSSAPSESHLDGGYTF.

V gene TRBV11-2 combines with J gene TRBJ2-5; TRBD1 aligns across 8 bases. The CDR3 totals 14 residues. The V gene end was trimmed by 5 bases and the J gene end by 2 bases; junction bases not matched to a gene: 4. Germline V CDR1 and CDR2: SGHAT, FQNNGV. CDR3 loop: CASSPRTGQETQYF. The CDR3 nucleotides are TGTGCCAGCAGCCCGCGGACAGGGCAAGAGACCCAGTACTTC.

The J gene is TRBJ1-2, the V gene TRBV7-8, with 9 bases fitting TRBD1. The trim removed 4 bases at V and 0 bases at J, leaving 6 bases unmatched. Germline V gives CDR1 SGHVS, CDR2 FQNEAQ. The CDR3 runs to 16 residues. CDR3 protein: CASSSDRGLPNYGYTF. For the CDR3, the DNA is TGTGCCAGCAGCTCGGACAGGGGCCTTCCTAACTATGGCTACACCTTC.

This clone was seen a handful of times. V usage is TRBV7-6 and J usage is TRBJ2-7; 8 nucleotides match TRBD2. V gave up 3 bases and J gave up 5 bases; unmatched junction bases: 9. In germline, CDR1 is SGHVS, CDR2 FNYEAQ. The CDR3 is made up of 15 amino acids. This CDR3 reads CASSFSLGSGDEQYF. The CDR3 coding sequence is TGTGCCAGCAGCTTCTCCTTGGGTAGCGGGGACGAGCAGTACTTC.

This chain connects TRBV10-2 to TRBJ1-3, with D unclear. CDR1 and CDR2 (germline): WSHSY, SAAADI. The CDR3 loop spans 16 amino acids. The V and J ends lost 3 bases and 3 bases respectively, with 15 bases between them. This CDR3 reads CASSDFSSGLGNTIYF. CDR3 bases: TGCGCCAGCAGTGATTTTAGCAGCGGCCTTGGAAACACCATATATTTT.

The rearrangement links TRBV6-5 to TRBJ1-4; 7 nucleotides agree with TRBD1. V lost 8 bases, J lost 4 bases, and 7 bases stayed unmatched. Germline V lookup: CDR1 MNHEY, CDR2 SVGAGI. The CDR3 sequence is 14 residues long. Here the CDR3 reads CASGQGGINEKLFF. The CDR3 bases are TGTGCCAGCGGGCAGGGGGGAATTAATGAAAAACTGTTTTTT.

The V and J genes are TRBV9 and TRBJ2-1; 8 bases line up with TRBD2. Germline V gives CDR1 SGDLS, CDR2 YYNGEE. The CDR3 is made up of 15 amino acids. Losses at the gene ends were 0 bases for V and 9 bases for J; bases not matched to a gene: 8. As DNA, the CDR3 is TGTGCCAGCAGCGTAGGAAGGCGGGGGGTAGGTGAGCAGTTCTTC. Its protein product is CASSVGRRGVGEQFF.

This clone was seen ten or more times. The chain couples TRBV11-2 to TRBJ1-2, with 8 bases identical to TRBD1. J was trimmed by 6 bases and V by 4 bases; bases with no gene match: 13. The germline CDR1 and CDR2 sequences are SGHAT and FQNNGV. This CDR3 comprises 16 residues. The CDR3 protein is CASSSITTGVRNGYTF. Here the CDR3 DNA reads TGTGCCAGCAGCTCGATTACGACAGGGGTGCGCAATGGCTACACCTTC. The full variable domain, rest sourced from reference TRBV11-2 and TRBJ1-2, is EAGVAQSPRYKIIEKRQSVAFWCNPISGHATLYWYQQILGQGPKLLIQFQNNGVVDDSQLPKDRFSAERLKGVDSTLKIQPAKLEDSAVYLCASSSITTGVRNGYTFGSGTRLTVV.

The rearrangement joins TRBV27 to TRBJ2-6; perhaps TRBD1 as D (7 bases). The length of the CDR3 is 18 residues. Trimming took 1 base from V and 1 from J, leaving 14 bases between them. The V gene's germline CDR1 is MNHEY and CDR2 SMNVEV (reference sequence). The CDR3 DNA follows: TGTGCCAGCAGTTTATGGGGGGCAGGGGGGTCTGGGGCCAACGTCCTGACTTTC. Translated, it gives CASSLWGAGGSGANVLTF.